This T cell receptor beta chain stems from a study of early T cells in non-severe SARS-CoV-2 infection. Study-level information: From unsorted whole blood, bulk RNA was sequenced, and the chains remained unpaired. Broader study findings: VDJdb matching favored anti-spike CD8 responses, missing private and CD4 specificities.

Of note for this clonotype: Its antigen is not identified.

Individual cDNA molecules received unique molecular identifiers during library preparation. Each CDR3 protein gets one entry after TCRdb re-called the 5' RACE reads with MiXCR. The data show tens of thousands of distinct CDR3 sequences, 12% seen once. Per germline, CDR1 SGHKS and CDR2 YYEKEE (reference sequence). The CDR3 has 17 amino acids. This receptor was identified in an adult who was a healthcare worker with PCR-confirmed SARS-CoV-2 infection or an uninfected control (not recorded which). Sequenced material: whole blood. The genes are TRBV5-5 and TRBJ2-3, with TRBD2 matching 12 bases. DNA for the CDR3: TGTGTCGGCAGCCCTGGTGGACTAGCGGGACGCACAGATACGCAGTATTTT. Residues: CVGSPGGLAGRTDTQYF.